The rows below give T cell receptor beta chains drawn from one sample of a study of T and B cells in COVID-19 patients. TCRdb re-derived calls from the multiplex PCR reads in MiXCR, one entry per CDR3 protein. The repertoire holds more than 4,500 distinct CDR3 sequences, with about 25% as singletons. Sequenced sample: blood. The receptors were gathered from a human donor with active COVID-19. CDR3s include the opening cysteine and the closing phenylalanine or tryptophan. The D gene is left open where the match is weak.

>TRBV29-1|.|TRBJ2-7
CSAIRGAGEQYF
>TRBV11-3|.|TRBJ2-1
CASSLFPTLYNEQFF
>TRBV5-6|.|TRBJ2-5
CASSFANGNQETQYF
>TRBV12-3/TRBV12-4|TRBD1|TRBJ1-5
CASSPEGVQGRQPQHF
>TRBV6-6|TRBD1|TRBJ2-1
CASSESGTGGKDEQFF
>TRBV19|TRBD1|TRBJ2-2
CASSGQGAGELFF
>TRBV19|.|TRBJ1-1
CASRVGGRLNTEAFF
>TRBV19|TRBD1|TRBJ1-2
CASSIQGAAGYTF
>TRBV6-5|.|TRBJ1-2
CASRTEGSGSFYGYTF
>TRBV2|.|TRBJ2-7
CASSEVTAYEQYF
>TRBV20-1|TRBD1|TRBJ1-1
CSARGTGGTEAFF
>TRBV30|TRBD2|TRBJ2-1
CAWSARPGTSDEQFF
>TRBV29-1|TRBD2|TRBJ2-7
CSVDGLAANRYEQYF
>TRBV15|.|TRBJ2-2
CATSPRGNTGELFF
>TRBV7-2|TRBD2|TRBJ2-1
CASVRLAGGGDEQFF
>TRBV19|TRBD1|TRBJ2-7
CASRRDRWYEQYF
>TRBV6-4|.|TRBJ1-5
CASSIDKGQPQHF
>TRBV15|TRBD1|TRBJ1-1
CATSSRDRAWTNTEAFF
>TRBV4-3|TRBD2|TRBJ2-5
CASSQDPTSGRDETQNF
>TRBV10-3|.|TRBJ2-3
CAISDQPGVTDTQYF
>TRBV27|TRBD1|TRBJ2-5
CASSLGQQGAETQYF
>TRBV7-2|.|TRBJ1-6
CASSFWLDGGVSPLHF
>TRBV7-9|TRBD1|TRBJ2-7
CASRPYRGRSYEQYF
>TRBV7-6|.|TRBJ2-2
CASSLELRANTGELFF
>TRBV30|TRBD1|TRBJ1-6
CAWTGTGYYSPLHF
>TRBV27|.|TRBJ1-1
CASSLLASHSTEAFF
>TRBV7-4|.|TRBJ2-4
CASSLAKNIQYF
>TRBV29-1|TRBD1|TRBJ2-2
CSADRGAGGELFF
>TRBV4-3|TRBD2|TRBJ2-1
CASSRRLGQGGLAGEGRYNEQFF